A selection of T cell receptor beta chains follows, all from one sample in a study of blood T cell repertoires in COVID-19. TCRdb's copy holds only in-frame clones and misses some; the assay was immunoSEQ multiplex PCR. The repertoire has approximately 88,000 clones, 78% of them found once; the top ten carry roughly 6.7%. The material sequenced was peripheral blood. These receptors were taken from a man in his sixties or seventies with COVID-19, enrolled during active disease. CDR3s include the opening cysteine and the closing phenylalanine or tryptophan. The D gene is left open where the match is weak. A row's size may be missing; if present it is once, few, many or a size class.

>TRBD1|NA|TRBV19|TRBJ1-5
TGTGCCAGTAGTACCCGGGACAGGGGAGGTCAGCCCCAGCATTTT
CASSTRDRGGQPQHF
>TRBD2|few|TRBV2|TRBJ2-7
TGTGCCAGCATTCCTAGCGGGTACTCCTACGAGCAGTACTTC
CASIPSGYSYEQYF
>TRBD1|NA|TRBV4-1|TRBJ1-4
TGCGCCAGCAGCCAAGATTCTACAGGGGGTTGGAATGAAAAACTGTTTTTT
CASSQDSTGGWNEKLFF
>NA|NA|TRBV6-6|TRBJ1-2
TGTGCCAGCAGTTCCTTTGGGGCAACGGGGGGCTATGGCTACACCTTC
CASSSFGATGGYGYTF
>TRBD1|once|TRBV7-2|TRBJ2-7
TGTGCCAGCAGCCCACTGGGACAGGGGACCCACGAGCAGTACTTC
CASSPLGQGTHEQYF
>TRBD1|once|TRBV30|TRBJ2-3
TGTGCCTGGGTGGCAGGGGGAGTAGATACGCAGTATTTT
CAWVAGGVDTQYF
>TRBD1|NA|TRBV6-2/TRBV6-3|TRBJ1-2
TGTGCCAGCAGTTCGCGGACAGGGGCTGGCTATGGCTACACCTTC
CASSSRTGAGYGYTF
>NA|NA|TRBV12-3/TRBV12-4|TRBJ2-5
TGTGCCAGCGCCCGACAGTACCAAGAGACCCAGTACTTC
CASARQYQETQYF
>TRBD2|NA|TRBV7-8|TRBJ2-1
TGTGCCAGCAGCTTAAGAGAAGCGGGAACGGGACGTGAACTTTACAATGAGCAGTTCTTC
CASSLREAGTGRELYNEQFF
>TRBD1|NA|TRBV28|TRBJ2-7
TGTGCCAGCAGTTTGACGGGACAGGGGCTTGAGCAGTACTTC
CASSLTGQGLEQYF
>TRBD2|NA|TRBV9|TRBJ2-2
TGTGCCAGCAGCGTAGGACTAGCAAACACCGGGGAGCTGTTTTTT
CASSVGLANTGELFF
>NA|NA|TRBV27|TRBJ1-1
TGTGCCAGCAGTTCGGTTCTGGGGAGCCTGAACACTGAAGCTTTCTTT
CASSSVLGSLNTEAFF
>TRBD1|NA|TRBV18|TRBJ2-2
TGTGCCAGCTCACCAAAGGACAGGGGTTTTGGCACCGGGGAGCTGTTTTTT
CASSPKDRGFGTGELFF
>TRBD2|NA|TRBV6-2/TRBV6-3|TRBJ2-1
TGTGCCAGCAGCCGCGCCGGGACTAGCGGTTACAATGAGCAGTTCTTC
CASSRAGTSGYNEQFF
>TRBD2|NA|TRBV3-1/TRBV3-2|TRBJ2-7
TGTGCCAGCAGCCGCGGGACTAGCGGGAGCTCCTACGAGCAGTACTTC
CASSRGTSGSSYEQYF
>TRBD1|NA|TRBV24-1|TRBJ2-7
TGTGCCACCAGTGCTTCGGACAGGGGGTCACCTTGTCCCTTCGAGCAGTACTTC
CATSASDRGSPCPFEQYF
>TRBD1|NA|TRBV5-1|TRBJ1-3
TGCGCCAGCAGCCCAGGGGGAGCTGGAAACACCATATATTTT
CASSPGGAGNTIYF
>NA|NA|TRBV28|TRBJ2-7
TGTGCCAGCAGTTCCACGGGGGGCGCAACCTACGAGCAGTACTTC
CASSSTGGATYEQYF
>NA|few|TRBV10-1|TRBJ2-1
TGCGCCAGCAGTGAGTCGTCAGGCGAGCAGTTCTTC
CASSESSGEQFF
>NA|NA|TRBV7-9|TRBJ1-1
TGTGCCAGCAGCTTAAGGGGAATTGAAGCTTTCTTT
CASSLRGIEAFF
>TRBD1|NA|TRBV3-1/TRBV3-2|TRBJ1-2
TGTGCCAGCAGCCCGGGCGAAACCTACAGGGGCGGCTACACCTTC
CASSPGETYRGGYTF
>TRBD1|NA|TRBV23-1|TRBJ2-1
TGCGCCAGCAGTCAACCTTGCCGGGACAGGGGACTTGCCTACAATGAGCAGTTCTTC
CASSQPCRDRGLAYNEQFF
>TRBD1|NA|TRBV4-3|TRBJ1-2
TGCGCCAGCAGCCAAGAGCCCCTCAGGGGGCCCCTCGGCTACACCTTC
CASSQEPLRGPLGYTF
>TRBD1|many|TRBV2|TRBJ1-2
TGTGCCAGCAGTGAAGCCTCAGGGGGCTTCTTAGCAGATGGCTACACCTTC
CASSEASGGFLADGYTF
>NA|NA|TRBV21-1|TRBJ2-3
TGTGCCAGCAGCAAGGAGGACAGGGGAATGTGGAGCACAGATACGCAGTATTTT
CASSKEDRGMWSTDTQYF
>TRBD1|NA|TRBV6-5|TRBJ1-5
TGTGCCAGCAGCCGGGCAGGGGGCGGACAGCCCCAGCATTTT
CASSRAGGGQPQHF
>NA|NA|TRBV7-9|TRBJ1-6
TGTGCCAGCAGCTTAAAATCGGGACTGTATAATTCACCCCTCCACTTT
CASSLKSGLYNSPLHF